These 4 T cell receptor beta chains were all obtained from the same sample, sequenced in a study of a mutant IDH1 vaccine in newly diagnosed glioma. Their target antigens are unknown. The method was immunoSEQ multiplex PCR; TCRdb's version includes in-frame clones alone and lacks a portion of them. The profile covers around 26,000 clones, with 60% to 75% appearing a single time and approximately 9.9% taken by the ten largest. Time point indicated: week 11, during vaccination. The content of each vaccine dose was 300 ug of mutant IDH1 20-mer peptide, and topical imiquimod accompanied it. This sample comprised peripheral blood mononuclear cells (PBMCs), obtained from a glioma patient whose treatment included an IDH1 peptide vaccine. These TCRs come from a young man with glioma. Some clones in this sample may be carry-over from other donors' samples.

The chain uses TRBV2 and TRBJ1-6, with D possibly matching TRBD1 (6 bases). The CDR3 runs to 15 residues. In germline, CDR1 is SNHLY, CDR2 FYNNEI. The V end lost 5 bases, the J end lost 8 bases, and 16 bases lay between the germline ends. The CDR3 region is CASSLQRGSHSPLHF. The CDR3 DNA is TGTGCCAGCAGTTTGCAAAGGGGGTCGCATTCACCCCTCCACTTT.

The chain recombines TRBV19 with TRBJ1-2; 7 nucleotides line up with TRBD1. There are 17 residues in the CDR3. The germline gives CDR1 LNHDA, CDR2 SQIVND (reference sequence). The J segment lost 4 bases and the V segment lost 3 bases, leaving 14 bases of the junction unmatched. As DNA, the CDR3 is TGTGCCAGTAGTATCGGGAGCCGGGACAGACTTTTCTATGGCTACACCTTC. Translating it yields CASSIGSRDRLFYGYTF.

This chain links TRBV18 with TRBJ2-2, with D possibly TRBD2 on 5 matching bases. This CDR3 region has 14 residues. The V end was cut by 3 bases, the J end by 8 bases, with 13 bases between. The germline V gene encodes CDR1 KGHSH and CDR2 LQKENI. CDR3 protein: CASSPRTPVGELFF. The CDR3 region has the DNA TGTGCCAGCTCACCTCGGACTCCCGTTGGGGAGCTGTTTTTT.

The rearrangement uses TRBV5-1 and TRBJ1-4; D possibly corresponds to TRBD1 (5 bases). The CDR3 consists of 15 residues. V was cut by 1 base and J by 4 bases, with 11 bases left in between. Germline CDR1 is SGHRS and CDR2 is YFSETQ. Written as DNA, the CDR3 is TGCGCCAGCAGCTTGAGTACAGGCCGTAATGAAAAACTGTTTTTT. It encodes CASSLSTGRNEKLFF.